This T cell receptor (beta chain) was sequenced during a study of cytomegalovirus exposure and HLA in healthy donors. Whole-study context: Assignment to the Caucasian-associated ancestry cluster applied to approximately 80% of the approximately 400 genotyped donors. Study findings and constraints: A later analysis found TCR association rates differed by HLA locus, highest for DRB1 and lowest for HLA-C. As confirmed in vitro, a few CMV-associated chains were specific for CMV antigens. When a later analysis compared HLA-associated TCR beta chains with equally common others, the HLA-associated chains turned out to be more clonally expanded and to have lower generation probabilities.

Both 60 Vbeta primers and 13 Jbeta primers went into the PCR. Clones were sequenced by immunoSEQ multiplex PCR, and TCRdb holds only the in-frame ones, with some missing. In the table there are about 180,000 clones, around 80% of which are singletons. Notes on this clone: Its antigen is not known.

The V end lost 1 base, the J end lost 4 bases, and 13 bases lay between the germline ends. The CDR3 spans 15 residues. Germline-derived CDR1 and CDR2 are MNHNS and SASEGT. Sequencing was done on a sample of PBMCs. The V gene is TRBV6-1, the J gene TRBJ1-1; no firm D call. The clonotype was recovered from a man aged 18 to 30 in good health and CMV-seronegative. In DNA form, the CDR3 reads TGTGCCAGCAGTGAAGACGTAGTTCCTCTCACTGAAGCTTTCTTT. The encoded protein is CASSEDVVPLTEAFF.